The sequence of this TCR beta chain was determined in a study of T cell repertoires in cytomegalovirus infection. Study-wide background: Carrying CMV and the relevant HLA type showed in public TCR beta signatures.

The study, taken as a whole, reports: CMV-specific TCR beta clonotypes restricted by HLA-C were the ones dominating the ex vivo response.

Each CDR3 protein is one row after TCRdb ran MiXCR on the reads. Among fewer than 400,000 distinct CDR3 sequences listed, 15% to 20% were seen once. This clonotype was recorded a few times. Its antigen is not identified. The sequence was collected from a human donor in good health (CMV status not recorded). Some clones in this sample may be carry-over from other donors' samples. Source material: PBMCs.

The CDR3 is CASSMMPTSGNPYEQYF. The CDR3 DNA follows: TGTGCCAGCAGCATGATGCCGACTAGCGGGAACCCCTACGAGCAGTACTTC. V usage is TRBV7-8 and J usage is TRBJ2-7; 11 bases agree with TRBD2. Germline values: CDR1 SGHVS, CDR2 FQNEAQ. Trimming took 5 bases from V and 2 from J; bases not matched to a gene: 11. CDR3 size: 17 residues.